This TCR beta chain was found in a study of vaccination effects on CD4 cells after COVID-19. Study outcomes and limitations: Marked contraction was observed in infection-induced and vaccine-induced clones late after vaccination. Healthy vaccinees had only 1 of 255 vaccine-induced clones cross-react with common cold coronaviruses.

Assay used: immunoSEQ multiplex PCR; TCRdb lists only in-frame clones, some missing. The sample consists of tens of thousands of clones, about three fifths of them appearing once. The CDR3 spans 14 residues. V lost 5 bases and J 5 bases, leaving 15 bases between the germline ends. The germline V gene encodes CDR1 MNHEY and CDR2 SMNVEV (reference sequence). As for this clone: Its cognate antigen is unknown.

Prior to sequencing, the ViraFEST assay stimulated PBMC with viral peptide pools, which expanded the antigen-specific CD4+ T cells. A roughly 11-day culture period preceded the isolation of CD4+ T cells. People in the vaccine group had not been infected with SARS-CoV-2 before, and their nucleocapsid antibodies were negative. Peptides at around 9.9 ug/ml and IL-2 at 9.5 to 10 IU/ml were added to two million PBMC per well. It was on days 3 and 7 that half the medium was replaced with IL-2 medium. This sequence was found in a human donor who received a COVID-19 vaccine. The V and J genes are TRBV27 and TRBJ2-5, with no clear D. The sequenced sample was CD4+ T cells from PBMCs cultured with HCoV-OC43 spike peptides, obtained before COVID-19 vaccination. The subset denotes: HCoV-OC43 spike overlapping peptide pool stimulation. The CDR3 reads CASSRVGFLETQYF. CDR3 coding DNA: TGTGCCAGCAGTCGCGTGGGTTTCCTGGAGACCCAGTACTTC.